Presented here are 26 T cell receptor beta chains from one specimen sequenced in a study of T cell responses to AZD1222 COVID-19 vaccine. This table comes from immunoSEQ multiplex PCR, and its TCRdb copy is limited to in-frame clones, with some not included. The table has about 100,000 clones, 89% seen once. The material sequenced was peripheral blood, taken on day 0 of AZD1222 vaccination. The receptors were gathered from an adult in good health.

The chain combines TRBV28 with TRBJ1-2, with unresolved D. Deletions cut 5 bases from V and 8 bases from J, with 9 bases between. The germline V gene encodes CDR1 MDHEN and CDR2 SYDVKM. The CDR3 covers 11 residues. CDR3 sequence (DNA): TGTGCCAGCAGTGCTGTCGGAGGCTACACCTTC. Protein product: CASSAVGGYTF.

The chain is built from TRBV15 and TRBJ2-1, with TRBD1 identical over 10 bases. Germline loops: CDR1 LNHNV, CDR2 YYDKDF (reference sequence). Trimming took 3 bases from V and 5 from J; bases not matched to a gene: 7. The CDR3 is made up of 16 amino acids. The CDR3 loop reads CATSRETGTGDNEQFF. In nucleotides, the CDR3 is TGTGCCACCAGCAGGGAAACCGGGACAGGGGACAATGAGCAGTTCTTC.

The chain joins TRBV19 to TRBJ2-3, with D perhaps matching TRBD1 (8 bases). Trimming shortened V by 6 bases and J by 4 bases, and 14 bases separated the two germline ends. The CDR3 consists of 14 residues. From germline, CDR1 is LNHDA and CDR2 SQIVND (reference sequence). The CDR3 DNA sequence: TGTGCCAGTAGCAGACAGGGGAGGGCAGATACGCAGTATTTT. The encoded protein is CASSRQGRADTQYF.

The chain links TRBV4-2 to TRBJ2-3, with D unclear. V shed 1 base and J shed 4 bases, with 12 bases lying between them. The CDR3 sequence is 15 residues long. Germline V gene lookup returns CDR1 LGHNA and CDR2 YNFKEQ. The chain's CDR3 is CASSQGGLAPDTQYF. In DNA form, the CDR3 reads TGTGCCAGCAGCCAAGGGGGTTTAGCACCAGATACGCAGTATTTT.

This clone was detected only a few times. The rearrangement links TRBV11-3 to TRBJ2-3, with a tentative D call TRBD1 (5 bases). Trimming cost V 1 base and J 7 bases, with 9 bases left between them. This CDR3 has 13 amino acids. Germline values: CDR1 SGHNT, CDR2 YENEEA. CDR3 region: CASSLGQGNTQYF. CDR3 DNA: TGTGCCAGCAGCTTAGGGCAGGGAAATACGCAGTATTTT.

This clone appeared a single time. This chain joins TRBV11-2 and TRBJ2-7; D gene ambiguous. V was clipped by 5 bases and J by 6 bases, with 14 bases between them. The germline V gene has CDR1 SGHAT and CDR2 FQNNGV. The CDR3 runs to 13 residues. CDR3 sequence (DNA): TGTGCCAGCAGCGTGGACGTAGCCTTCGAGCAGTACTTC. It translates to CASSVDVAFEQYF. Together with reference TRBV11-2 and TRBJ2-7, the CDR3 gives the full variable domain: EAGVAQSPRYKIIEKRQSVAFWCNPISGHATLYWYQQILGQGPKLLIQFQNNGVVDDSQLPKDRFSAERLKGVDSTLKIQPAKLEDSAVYLCASSVDVAFEQYFGPGTRLTVT.

V is TRBV6-5 and J is TRBJ2-7; D might be TRBD2 (6 bases). Germline assignment: CDR1 MNHEY and CDR2 SVGAGI. The length of the CDR3 is 15 residues. Deletions cut 4 bases from V and 0 bases from J, with 13 bases between. CDR3 DNA: TGTGCCAGCAGTTCCGGGACTGCTAGCTCCTACGAGCAGTACTTC. It codes for CASSSGTASSYEQYF.

Comment on this clone: One end of the junction varies from germline; a read error may be responsible. The V gene is TRBV7-7, the J gene TRBJ2-2; 12 bases line up with TRBD1. CDR3 length equals 17 residues. Germline V CDR1 and CDR2: SSHAT, FNYEAQ (reference sequence). Here the CDR3 DNA reads TGTGCTAGCAGCCGCGGGACAGGGGGCGGCGGCACCGGGGAGCTGTTTTTT. Translation: CASSRGTGGGGTGELFF.

The chain links TRBV19 to TRBJ2-2; tentative D call: TRBD2 (6 bases). The CDR3 totals 16 residues. The V gene lost 3 bases and the J gene lost 5 bases, with 16 bases spanning the gap. CDR1 and CDR2 (germline): LNHDA, SQIVND (reference sequence). The CDR3: CASSIRGGKGTGELFF. CDR3 coding DNA: TGTGCCAGTAGTATCCGGGGCGGGAAGGGGACCGGGGAGCTGTTTTTT.

The chain recombines TRBV11-2 with TRBJ2-4; TRBD1 aligns across 7 bases. In germline, CDR1 is SGHAT, CDR2 FQNNGV. The CDR3 runs 18 residues. With V trimmed by 3 bases and J by 1 base, 12 bases remained unmatched. For the CDR3, the DNA is TGTGCCAGCAGCTTCCCGACAGGGATCGCGGCGGCCAAAAACATTCAGTACTTC. Protein: CASSFPTGIAAAKNIQYF.

This rearrangement joins TRBV30 to TRBJ2-7; 7 bases align to TRBD1. Germline CDR1 is GTSNPN and CDR2 is SVGIG (reference sequence). The CDR3 spans 10 residues. V gave up 7 bases and J gave up 4 bases; unmatched junction bases: 1. CDR3 coding DNA: TGTGCCTTACAGGGGTACGAGCAGTACTTC. Amino acid sequence: CALQGYEQYF.

V is TRBV29-1 and J is TRBJ1-2; D uncertain. This CDR3 contains 11 residues. Germline V gene lookup returns CDR1 SQVTM and CDR2 ANQGSEA. Deletions cut 7 bases from V and 6 bases from J, with 12 bases between. In DNA, the CDR3 is TGCAGCGCCCTGAAGTCCGATGGCTACACCTTC. Encoded protein: CSALKSDGYTF.

V and J are TRBV10-3 and TRBJ2-7; the match to TRBD2 covers 14 bases. This CDR3 spans 18 amino acids. Trimming at V came to 2 bases and at J to 7 bases, leaving 13 bases not matched to a gene. The germline V gene encodes CDR1 ENHRY and CDR2 SYGVKD. The CDR3: CAISETGTSGSKRGEQYF. The CDR3, as DNA: TGTGCCATCAGTGAGACTGGGACTAGCGGGAGTAAAAGGGGTGAGCAGTACTTC.

V usage is TRBV3-1 (or the pseudogene TRBV3-2) and J usage is TRBJ1-1; the D gene is possibly TRBD1 (6 bases). The CDR3 length is 13 residues. Germline CDR1 and CDR2: LGHDT and YNNKEL (reference sequence). Trimming cost V 4 bases and J 8 bases, with 14 bases left between them. CDR3: CASSLQGGVEAFF. The CDR3 DNA follows: TGTGCCAGCAGCCTACAGGGAGGGGTGGAAGCTTTCTTT.

The J gene is TRBJ2-2, the V gene TRBV24-1; 9 bases match TRBD2. V was clipped by 7 bases and J by 6 bases; unmatched bases: 14. The CDR3 runs to 17 residues. CDR1 is KGHDR, CDR2 SFDVKD, per germline. The CDR3 sequence: CATRSGGRTSEAGELFF. The CDR3 region has the DNA TGTGCCACCAGGTCCGGGGGACGGACTAGCGAAGCCGGGGAGCTGTTTTTT.

This chain connects TRBV7-9 to TRBJ1-2; D not certain. V was pared by 11 bases and J by 0 bases, with 10 bases between. Germline CDR1 reads SEHNR; CDR2 reads FQNEAQ (reference sequence). The CDR3 contains 12 residues. CDR3 coding DNA: TGTGCCGGCGACGGACCTAACTATGGCTACACCTTC. This translates into CAGDGPNYGYTF.

The V and J genes are TRBV19 and TRBJ1-1; D ambiguous. V was cut by 6 bases and J by 0 bases, with 5 bases left in between. Germline-derived CDR1 and CDR2 are LNHDA and SQIVND (reference sequence). CDR3 size: 12 residues. The DNA for the CDR3 is TGTGCCAGTAGCCCCCTGAACACTGAAGCTTTCTTT. Amino acids: CASSPLNTEAFF. Supplemented by reference TRBV19 and TRBJ1-1, the full variable domain reads DGGITQSPKYLFRKEGQNVTLSCEQNLNHDAMYWYRQDPGQGLRLIYYSQIVNDFQKGDIAEGYSVSREKKESFPLTVTSAQKNPTAFYLCASSPLNTEAFFGQGTRLTVV.

The chain uses TRBV7-2 and TRBJ1-4, with D hard to call. The germline V gene encodes CDR1 SGHTA and CDR2 FQGNSA. The CDR3 contains 14 residues. V shed 3 bases and J shed 8 bases, with 13 bases lying between them. The CDR3 bases are TGTGCCAGCAGCTTCGCGGGGATGAAGGAAAAACTGTTTTTT. Residues: CASSFAGMKEKLFF.

V gene TRBV10-3 combines with J gene TRBJ2-6; 12 bases are shared with TRBD1. The V gene's germline CDR1 is ENHRY and CDR2 SYGVKD. This CDR3 is built from 19 residues. V was clipped by 7 bases and J by 3 bases; unmatched bases: 13. Here the CDR3 DNA reads TGTGCCATCAAGGAAGGGACAGGGGGCGGGAAAGATGGGGCCAACGTCCTGACTTTC. Translated, it gives CAIKEGTGGGKDGANVLTF.

V usage is TRBV5-1 and J usage is TRBJ2-5; 10 bases fit TRBD1. With V trimmed by 2 bases and J by 0 bases, 4 bases remained unmatched. Per germline, CDR1 SGHRS and CDR2 YFSETQ. The CDR3 loop spans 16 amino acids. This chain's CDR3 is CASSFGTGVYQETQYF. CDR3 nucleotides: TGCGCCAGCAGCTTCGGGACAGGGGTCTACCAAGAGACCCAGTACTTC. Variable domain in full (rest from reference TRBV5-1 and TRBJ2-5): KAGVTQTPRYLIKTRGQQVTLSCSPISGHRSVSWYQQTPGQGLQFLFEYFSETQRNKGNFPGRFSGRQFSNSRSEMNVSTLELGDSALYLCASSFGTGVYQETQYFGPGTRLLVL.

The chain is built from TRBV19 and TRBJ1-1; weak D call: TRBD1 (5 bases). V was pared by 5 bases and J by 7 bases, with 20 bases between. Germline CDR1 reads LNHDA; CDR2 reads SQIVND (reference sequence). CDR3 size: 15 residues. This CDR3 reads CASSLPFTGGVEAFF. In DNA form, the CDR3 reads TGTGCCAGTAGTTTGCCCTTTACAGGAGGCGTTGAAGCTTTCTTT. The full variable domain, rest sourced from reference TRBV19 and TRBJ1-1, is DGGITQSPKYLFRKEGQNVTLSCEQNLNHDAMYWYRQDPGQGLRLIYYSQIVNDFQKGDIAEGYSVSREKKESFPLTVTSAQKNPTAFYLCASSLPFTGGVEAFFGQGTRLTVV.

The table lists this clone with a count of one. This chain connects TRBV29-1 to TRBJ2-1; TRBD2 might be the D (5 bases). CDR3 size: 13 residues. The germline V gene has CDR1 SQVTM and CDR2 ANQGSEA. V was pared by 6 bases and J by 6 bases, with 15 bases between. The DNA for the CDR3 is TGCAGCGTCCCCCCCGGAGGCATCAATGAGCAGTTCTTC. This sequence encodes CSVPPGGINEQFF.

The chain combines TRBV5-6 with TRBJ1-2; D is unclear. Germline-derived CDR1 and CDR2 are SGHDT and YYEEEE. Trimming shortened V by 1 base and J by 0 bases, and 7 bases separated the two germline ends. CDR3 length equals 14 residues. CDR3 residues: CASSLRGTNYGYTF. In nucleotides, the CDR3 is TGTGCCAGCAGCTTGCGGGGTACTAACTATGGCTACACCTTC. Based on the CDR3 plus reference TRBV5-6 and TRBJ1-2, the full variable domain is DAGVTQSPTHLIKTRGQQVTLRCSPKSGHDTVSWYQQALGQGPQFIFQYYEEEERQRGNFPDRFSGHQFPNYSSELNVNALLLGDSALYLCASSLRGTNYGYTFGSGTRLTVV.

The chain carries TRBV3-1 (or the pseudogene TRBV3-2) and TRBJ1-1; TRBD1 aligns across 8 bases. This CDR3 has 14 amino acids. V trimming: 1 base; J trimming: 5 bases; junction bases outside the gene matches: 3. CDR1 LGHDT and CDR2 YNNKEL come from the germline V gene (reference sequence). The CDR3 sequence: CASSQAGGRTEAFF. The CDR3 nucleotides read TGTGCCAGCAGCCAAGCAGGGGGCAGAACTGAAGCTTTCTTT.

The chain has TRBV7-2 and TRBJ1-2, with unresolved D. The germline CDR1 and CDR2 sequences are SGHTA and FQGNSA. V was trimmed by 0 bases and J by 2 bases, leaving 7 bases between them. This CDR3 is built from 14 residues. This CDR3 is CASSLARYNYGYTF. The CDR3 DNA follows: TGTGCCAGCAGCTTAGCTCGGTACAACTATGGCTACACCTTC. Full variable domain (outside the CDR3, taken from reference TRBV7-2 and TRBJ1-2): GAGVSQSPSNKVTEKGKDVELRCDPISGHTALYWYRQSLGQGLEFLIYFQGNSAPDKSGLPSDRFSAERTGGSVSTLTIQRTQQEDSAVYLCASSLARYNYGYTFGSGTRLTVV.

The chain links TRBV29-1 to TRBJ1-3; D not certain. The V gene's germline CDR1 is SQVTM and CDR2 ANQGSEA. Trimming shortened V by 3 bases and J by 0 bases, and 9 bases separated the two germline ends. The CDR3 runs 14 residues. The DNA for the CDR3 is TGCAGCGTTGAGACGGATGACTCTGGAAACACCATATATTTT. As protein: CSVETDDSGNTIYF.